The 4 T cell receptor beta chains given below trace back to one sample, sequenced in a study of blood T cell repertoires in COVID-19. Data came from immunoSEQ multiplex PCR; TCRdb stores just in-frame clones and leaves some out. Of roughly 290,000 clones detected, roughly 85% appear once; the ten largest clones hold approximately 6%. Material for sequencing was PBMCs or T cells enriched from blood (not recorded which). The receptors here all came from a middle-aged woman who had recovered from COVID-19.

The J gene is TRBJ2-4, the V gene TRBV24-1; tentatively, D is TRBD2 (6 bases). Germline lookup yields CDR1 KGHDR and CDR2 SFDVKD. Trimming left V 4 bases short and J 1 base short, with 13 bases between. The CDR3 is 16 amino acids. The CDR3 DNA is TGTGCCACCAGTGACGCCCAGGCGGGGGCCAAAAACATTCAGTACTTC. Translated: CATSDAQAGAKNIQYF.

This chain connects TRBV30 to TRBJ1-4; 10 nucleotides match TRBD1. Germline CDR1 is GTSNPN and CDR2 is SVGIG (reference sequence). The CDR3 length is 15 residues. After removal of 2 bases from V and 10 bases from J, the junction contained 10 bases not matched to a gene. DNA for the CDR3: TGTGCCTGGAGTCCCACGACAGGGGGCATAGGAAAACTGTTTTTT. Its translation: CAWSPTTGGIGKLFF.

This sequence joins TRBV19 and TRBJ1-5; possibly TRBD1 for D (5 bases). The CDR3 has 15 residues. Trimming removed 3 bases from V and 4 bases from J, with 13 bases in between. Looked up from germline, CDR1 is LNHDA and CDR2 is SQIVND (reference sequence). The CDR3 region is CASSIESGRNQPQHF. The CDR3 nucleotides are TGTGCCAGTAGTATTGAGTCAGGGCGGAATCAGCCCCAGCATTTT.

The chain carries TRBV18 and TRBJ1-4; weak D call: TRBD1 (6 bases). Germline CDR1 reads KGHSH; CDR2 reads LQKENI. This CDR3 region has 15 residues. V was clipped by 5 bases and J by 12 bases, with 22 bases between them. The CDR3 DNA sequence: TGTGCCAGCTCATTTCAAGCAGGGGCGCGGGTTCAACTGTTTTTT. This codes for CASSFQAGARVQLFF.